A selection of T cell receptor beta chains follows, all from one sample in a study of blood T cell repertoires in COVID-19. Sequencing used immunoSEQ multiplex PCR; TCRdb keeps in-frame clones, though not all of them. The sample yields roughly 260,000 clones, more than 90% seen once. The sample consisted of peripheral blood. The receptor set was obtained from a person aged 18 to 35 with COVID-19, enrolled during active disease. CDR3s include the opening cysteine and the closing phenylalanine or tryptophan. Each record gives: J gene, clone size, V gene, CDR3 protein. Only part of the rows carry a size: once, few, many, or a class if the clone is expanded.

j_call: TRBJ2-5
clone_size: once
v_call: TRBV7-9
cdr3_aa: CASSLEGGRVGETQYF

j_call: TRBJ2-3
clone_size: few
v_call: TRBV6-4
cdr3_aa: CASSDSTSDTQYF

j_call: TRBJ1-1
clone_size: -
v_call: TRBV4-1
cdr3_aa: CASSPSGNTEAFF

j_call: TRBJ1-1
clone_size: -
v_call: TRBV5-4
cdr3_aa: CASSDPDRGLTEAFF

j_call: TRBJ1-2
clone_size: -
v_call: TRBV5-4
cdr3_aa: CASSKSTGTGPRKPLF

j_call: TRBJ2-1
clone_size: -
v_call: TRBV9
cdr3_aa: CASSVEGQVNNEQFF

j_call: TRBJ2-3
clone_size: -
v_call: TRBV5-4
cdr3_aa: CASNKREGSDTQYF

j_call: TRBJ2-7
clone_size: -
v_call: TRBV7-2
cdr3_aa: CASSPRTSGREFYEQYF

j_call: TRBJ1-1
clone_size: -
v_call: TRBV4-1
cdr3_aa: CASSQVGGVTEAFF

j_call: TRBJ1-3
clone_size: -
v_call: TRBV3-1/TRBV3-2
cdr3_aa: CASSRDSTGNTIYF

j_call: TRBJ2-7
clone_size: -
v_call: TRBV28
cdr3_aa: CASSFGSVAVDEQYF

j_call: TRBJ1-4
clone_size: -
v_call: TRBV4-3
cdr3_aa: CASSPSVGGRTNEKLFF

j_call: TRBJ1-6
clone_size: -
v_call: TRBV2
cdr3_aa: CASRDTGYNSPLHF

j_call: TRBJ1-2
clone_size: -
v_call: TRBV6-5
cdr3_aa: CASSPTPRYPYGYTF

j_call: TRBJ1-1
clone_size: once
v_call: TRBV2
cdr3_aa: CASSGHPNSYINGNTEAFF

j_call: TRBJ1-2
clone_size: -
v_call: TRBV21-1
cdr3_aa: CASSDETETNYGYTF

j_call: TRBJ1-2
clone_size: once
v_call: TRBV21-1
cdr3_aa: CASSKVGGANYGYTF

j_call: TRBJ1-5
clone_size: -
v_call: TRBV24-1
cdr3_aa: CATSDTNGQPQHF

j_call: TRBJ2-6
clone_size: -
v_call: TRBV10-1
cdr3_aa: CASTFRGRENGANVLTF

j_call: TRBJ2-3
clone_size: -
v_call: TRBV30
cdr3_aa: CAGTSGRGMNTDTQYF

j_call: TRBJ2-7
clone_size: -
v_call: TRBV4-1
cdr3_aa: CASSPTSGTYEQYF

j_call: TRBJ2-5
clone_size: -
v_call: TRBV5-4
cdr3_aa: CASSYSGVQETQYF

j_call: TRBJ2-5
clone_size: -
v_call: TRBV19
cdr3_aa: CASSRGTSGPYQETQYF

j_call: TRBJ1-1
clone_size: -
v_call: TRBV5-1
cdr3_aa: CASSLVPGETEAFF

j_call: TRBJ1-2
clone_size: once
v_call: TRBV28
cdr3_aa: CASRIGGNYGYTF

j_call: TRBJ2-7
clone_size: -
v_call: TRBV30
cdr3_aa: CASLIQGKREGPYEQYF

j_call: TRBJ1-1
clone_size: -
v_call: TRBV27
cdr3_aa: CASTSNTEAFF

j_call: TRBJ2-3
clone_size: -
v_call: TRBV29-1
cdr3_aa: CSVEGHLAADTDTQYF

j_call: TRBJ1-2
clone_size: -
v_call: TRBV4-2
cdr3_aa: CASSQDSTSVPTTGYTF

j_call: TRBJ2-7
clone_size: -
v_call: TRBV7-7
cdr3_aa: CASSPQSYEQYF

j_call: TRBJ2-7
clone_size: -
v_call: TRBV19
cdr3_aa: CASSLTSGSYEQYF

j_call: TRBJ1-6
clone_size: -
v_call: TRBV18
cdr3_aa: CASSPTTGGDSPLHF

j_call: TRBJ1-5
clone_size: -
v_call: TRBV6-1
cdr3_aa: CASSDSGGSNQPQHF

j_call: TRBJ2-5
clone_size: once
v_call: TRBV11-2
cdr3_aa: CASSPGGGGDQETQYF

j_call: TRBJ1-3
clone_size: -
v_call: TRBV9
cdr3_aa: CASSAPSTKTGEGNTIYF

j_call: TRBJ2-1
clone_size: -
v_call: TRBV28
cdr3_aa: CASSLSGLAGGSRFF

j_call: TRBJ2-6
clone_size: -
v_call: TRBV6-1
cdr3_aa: CASSEKGDSLPSGANVLTF

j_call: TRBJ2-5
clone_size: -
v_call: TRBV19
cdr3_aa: CASSSWEEETQYF

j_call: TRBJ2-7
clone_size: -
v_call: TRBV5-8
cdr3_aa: CASRRTGTYEQYF

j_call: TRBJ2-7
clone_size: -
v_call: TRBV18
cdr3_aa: CASSPRDNSYEQYF

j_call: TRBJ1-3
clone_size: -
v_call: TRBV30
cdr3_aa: CAWSVSGHFTSGNTIYF

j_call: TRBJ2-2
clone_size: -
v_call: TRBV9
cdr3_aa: CASSLPEGTGELFF

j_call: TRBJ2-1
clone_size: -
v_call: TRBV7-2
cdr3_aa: CASSFPGTAYNEQFF

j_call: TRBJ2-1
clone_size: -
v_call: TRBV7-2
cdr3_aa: CASSLAQYNEQFF

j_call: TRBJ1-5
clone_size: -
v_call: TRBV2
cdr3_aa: CASSEIPGQPQHF

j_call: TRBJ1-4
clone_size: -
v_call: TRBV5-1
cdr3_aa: CASSNPGADEKLFF

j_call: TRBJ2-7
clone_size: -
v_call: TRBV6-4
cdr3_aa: CASSDSKTEYEQYF

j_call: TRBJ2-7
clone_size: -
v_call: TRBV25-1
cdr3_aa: CASSRTGENYEQYF

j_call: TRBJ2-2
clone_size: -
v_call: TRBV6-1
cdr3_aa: CASSEAWGANTGELFF

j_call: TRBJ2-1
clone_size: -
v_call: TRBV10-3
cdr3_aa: CAISASGGVYNEQFF